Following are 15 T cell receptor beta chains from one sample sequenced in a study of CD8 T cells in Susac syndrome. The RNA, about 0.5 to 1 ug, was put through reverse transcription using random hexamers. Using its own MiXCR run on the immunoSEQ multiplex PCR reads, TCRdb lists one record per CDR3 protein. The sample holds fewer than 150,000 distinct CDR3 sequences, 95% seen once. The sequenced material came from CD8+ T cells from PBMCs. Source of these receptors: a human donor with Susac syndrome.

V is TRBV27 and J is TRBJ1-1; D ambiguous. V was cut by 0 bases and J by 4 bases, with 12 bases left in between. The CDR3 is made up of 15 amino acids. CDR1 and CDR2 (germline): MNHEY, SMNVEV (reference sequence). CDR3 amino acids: CASSLSGSLGTEAFF. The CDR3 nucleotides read TGTGCCAGCAGTTTATCCGGTAGCCTGGGCACTGAAGCTTTCTTT.

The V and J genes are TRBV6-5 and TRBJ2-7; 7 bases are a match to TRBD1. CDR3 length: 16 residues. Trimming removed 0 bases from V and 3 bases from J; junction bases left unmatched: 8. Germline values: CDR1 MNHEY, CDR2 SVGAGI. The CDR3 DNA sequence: TGTGCCAGCAGTTACTCCCTCGGGACAGAAAGCTACGAGCAGTACTTC. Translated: CASSYSLGTESYEQYF.

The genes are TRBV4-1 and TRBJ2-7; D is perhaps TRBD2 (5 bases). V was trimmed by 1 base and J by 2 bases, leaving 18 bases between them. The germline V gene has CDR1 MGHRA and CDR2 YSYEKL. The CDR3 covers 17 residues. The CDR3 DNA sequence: TGCGCCAGCAGCCAAGCTGCCCTTATATCGGGAACCTACGAGCAGTACTTC. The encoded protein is CASSQAALISGTYEQYF.

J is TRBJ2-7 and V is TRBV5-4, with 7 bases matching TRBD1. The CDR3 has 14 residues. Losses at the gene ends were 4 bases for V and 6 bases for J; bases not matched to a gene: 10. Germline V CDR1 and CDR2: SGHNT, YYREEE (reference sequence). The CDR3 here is CASSITGQHREQYF. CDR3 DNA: TGTGCCAGCAGCATAACGGGACAGCACCGCGAGCAGTACTTC.

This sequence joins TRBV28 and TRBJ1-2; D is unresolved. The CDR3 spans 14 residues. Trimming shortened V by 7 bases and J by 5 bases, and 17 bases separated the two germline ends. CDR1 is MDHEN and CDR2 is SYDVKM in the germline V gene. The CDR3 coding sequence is TGTGCCAGCACCCCCACCCCCGGGAGTTATGGCTACACCTTC. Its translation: CASTPTPGSYGYTF.

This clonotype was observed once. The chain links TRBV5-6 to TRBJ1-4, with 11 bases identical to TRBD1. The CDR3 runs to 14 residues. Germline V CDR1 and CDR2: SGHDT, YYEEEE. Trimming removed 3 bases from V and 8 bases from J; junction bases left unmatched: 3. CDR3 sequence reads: CASSYGTGGEKLFF. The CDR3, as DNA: TGTGCCAGCAGCTACGGGACAGGGGGGGAAAAACTGTTTTTT.

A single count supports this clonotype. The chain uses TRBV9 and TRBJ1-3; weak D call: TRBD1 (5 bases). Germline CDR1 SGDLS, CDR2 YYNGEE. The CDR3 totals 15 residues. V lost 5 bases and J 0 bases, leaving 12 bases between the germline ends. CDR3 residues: CASRNPTASGNTIYF. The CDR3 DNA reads TGTGCCAGCAGGAACCCGACAGCCTCTGGAAACACCATATATTTT.

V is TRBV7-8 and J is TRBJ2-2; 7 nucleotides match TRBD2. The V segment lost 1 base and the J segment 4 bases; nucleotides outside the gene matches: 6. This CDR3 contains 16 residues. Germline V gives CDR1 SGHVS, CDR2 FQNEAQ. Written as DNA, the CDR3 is TGTGCCAGCAGCTTAGTGGGGCGGGAGACCACCGGGGAGCTGTTTTTT. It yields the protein CASSLVGRETTGELFF.

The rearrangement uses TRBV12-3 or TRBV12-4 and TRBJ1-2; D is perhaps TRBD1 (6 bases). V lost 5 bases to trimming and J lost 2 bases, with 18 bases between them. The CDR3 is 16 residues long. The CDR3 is CASSLRATGWNYGYTF. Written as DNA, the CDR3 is TGTGCCAGCAGTCTTAGGGCGACAGGTTGGAACTATGGCTACACCTTC.

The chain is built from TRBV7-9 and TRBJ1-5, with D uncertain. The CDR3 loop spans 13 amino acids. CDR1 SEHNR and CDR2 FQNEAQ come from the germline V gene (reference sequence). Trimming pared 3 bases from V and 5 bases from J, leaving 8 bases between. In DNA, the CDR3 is TGTGCCAGCAGCTTCGACATCTATCAGCCCCAGCATTTT. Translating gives CASSFDIYQPQHF.

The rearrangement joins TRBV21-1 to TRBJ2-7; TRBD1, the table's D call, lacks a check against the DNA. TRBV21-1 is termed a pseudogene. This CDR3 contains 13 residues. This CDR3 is CASSNEAGGEQYF. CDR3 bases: TGTGCCAGCAGCAACGAGGCAGGGGGCGAGCAGTACTTC.

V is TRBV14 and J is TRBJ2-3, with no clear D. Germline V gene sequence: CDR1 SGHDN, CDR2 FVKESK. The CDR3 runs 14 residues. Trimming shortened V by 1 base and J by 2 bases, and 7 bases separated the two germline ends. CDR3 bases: TGTGCCAGCAGCCAAGTTCGGCACACAGATACGCAGTATTTT. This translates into CASSQVRHTDTQYF.

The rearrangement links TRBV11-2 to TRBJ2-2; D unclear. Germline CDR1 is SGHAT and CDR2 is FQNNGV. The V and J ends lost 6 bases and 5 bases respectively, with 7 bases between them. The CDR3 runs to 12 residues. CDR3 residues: CASRTGTGELFF. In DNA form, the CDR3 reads TGTGCCAGCAGAACTGGGACCGGGGAGCTGTTTTTT.

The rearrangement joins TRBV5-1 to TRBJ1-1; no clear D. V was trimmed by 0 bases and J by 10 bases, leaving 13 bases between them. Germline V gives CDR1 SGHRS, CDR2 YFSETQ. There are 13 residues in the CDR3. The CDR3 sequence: CASSLGTQGGAFF. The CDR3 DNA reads TGCGCCAGCAGCTTGGGAACACAAGGTGGAGCTTTCTTT.

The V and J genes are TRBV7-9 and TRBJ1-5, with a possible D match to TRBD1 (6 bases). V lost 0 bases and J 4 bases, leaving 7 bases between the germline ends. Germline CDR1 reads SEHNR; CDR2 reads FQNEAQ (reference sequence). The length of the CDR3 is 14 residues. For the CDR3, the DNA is TGTGCCAGCAGCTTAGCCGGGACAAATCAGCCCCAGCATTTT. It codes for CASSLAGTNQPQHF.